Listed below are T cell receptor beta chains from one sample, sequenced in a study of response to subunit inactivated influenza vaccine. TCRdb re-called the RT-PCR reads with MiXCR, one entry per CDR3 protein. Of approximately 300,000 distinct CDR3 sequences listed, approximately 21% were seen once; the top ten hold about a tenth. The sequences come from PBMCs from blood, collected less than 22 months after vaccination. All receptors come from a man between 50 and 75 years old who received an inactivated influenza vaccine. Each CDR3 is given with its conserved first and last residue. The D gene is left open where the match is weak. Clone size is stated in some rows and not others, as once, few, many or a class when expanded.

V gene	D gene	J gene	clone size	CDR3 DNA	CDR3 protein
TRBV20-1	TRBD2	TRBJ2-7	few	TGCAGTGCAAGCGGACTAGCGGGGAACTACGAGCAGTACTTC	CSASGLAGNYEQYF
TRBV7-2	TRBD2	TRBJ2-3	few	TGTGCCAGCAGCTCTGGACTAGCGGGAGATCGTACGCAGTATTTT	CASSSGLAGDRTQYF
TRBV7-3	-	TRBJ2-3	once	TGTGCCAGCAGCTTATATCCAGGGGCAGATACGCAGTATTTT	CASSLYPGADTQYF
TRBV4-2	-	TRBJ1-3	-	TGTGCCAGCAGCCATCAGACAGCCCCTAGGAGCTCTGGAAACACCATATATTTT	CASSHQTAPRSSGNTIYF
TRBV4-3	-	TRBJ2-3	-	TGCGCCAGCAGCCAGGCGGTGAGGGCTAGCACAGATACGCAGTATTTT	CASSQAVRASTDTQYF
TRBV11-2	-	TRBJ2-1	few	TGTGCCAGCAACATGGGGGGCGGCCATGAGCAGTTCTTC	CASNMGGGHEQFF
TRBV2	-	TRBJ2-3	few	TGTGCCAACTCCACGGGACATTTTAGCACAGATACGCAGTATTTT	CANSTGHFSTDTQYF
TRBV7-3	-	TRBJ2-7	few	TGTGCCAGCAGCTCCCGGACTATTTACTCCTACGAGCAGTACTTC	CASSSRTIYSYEQYF
TRBV9	-	TRBJ1-2	-	TGTGCCAGCAGCGGGCCGACACAGGGACATGGCTACACCTTC	CASSGPTQGHGYTF
TRBV29-1	TRBD1	TRBJ2-3	few	TGCAGCGCGCGAGGAAAGGGACAGGGAAGCACAGATACGCAGTATTTT	CSARGKGQGSTDTQYF
TRBV3-1	-	TRBJ1-1	few	TGTGCCAGCAGCCAAGTTGCCGCGCGCGCTTTCTTT	CASSQVAARAFF
TRBV29-1	TRBD1	TRBJ2-5	-	TGCAGCTCCGGACAGGGATTAGAGACCCAGTACTTC	CSSGQGLETQYF
TRBV4-3	TRBD2	TRBJ2-3	few	TGCGCCAGCAGCTTAACTAGCGGGCCTACCGGCCTGGGCACAGATACGCAGTATTTT	CASSLTSGPTGLGTDTQYF
TRBV7-2	-	TRBJ1-1	many	TGTGCCAGCAGCCTAGGGCCCATACAGCTGAACACTGAAGCTTTCTTT	CASSLGPIQLNTEAFF
TRBV2	TRBD1	TRBJ1-5	-	TGTGCCAGCACCGGGACAGCTCGCAATCAGCCCCAGCATTTT	CASTGTARNQPQHF
TRBV7-6	-	TRBJ2-5	-	TGTGCCAGCAGCTTAGCCTCGTTCCGGGGGCTGCAGACCCAGTACTTC	CASSLASFRGLQTQYF
TRBV20-1	-	TRBJ2-3	few	TGCAGTGCTAGAGATCCCGCAGGCACAGATACGCAGTATTTT	CSARDPAGTDTQYF
TRBV28	-	TRBJ2-2	many	TGTGCCAGCAGTTTGGACCCGGGACGGACAAAAAACACCGGGGAGCTGTTTTTT	CASSLDPGRTKNTGELFF
TRBV6-5	-	TRBJ1-6	few	TGTGCCAGCAGTTACAGGGCCAGGGAGAATTCACCCCTCCACTTT	CASSYRARENSPLHF
TRBV11-2	-	TRBJ2-7	-	TGTGCCAGCAGCCGACTACGGGGCAGGAGCTCCTACGAGCAGTACTTC	CASSRLRGRSSYEQYF
TRBV29-1	-	TRBJ2-7	-	TGCAGCGTTTGGGTAGGGGCCGAGCAGTACTTC	CSVWVGAEQYF
TRBV3-1	-	TRBJ1-3	many	TGTGCCAGCAGCCATAGGGGGGAAGGTGGAAACACCATATATTTT	CASSHRGEGGNTIYF
TRBV3-1	TRBD2	TRBJ2-1	few	TGTGCCAGCAGCCAAAGCGGGAGGGCCTACAATGAGCAGTTCTTC	CASSQSGRAYNEQFF
TRBV5-1	TRBD2	TRBJ2-3	-	TGCGCCAGCAGCTGGACTAGCGGGGGTGCCCACACAGATACGCAGTATTTT	CASSWTSGGAHTDTQYF
TRBV20-1	-	TRBJ1-1	many	TGCAGTGCTAGGGCAGGGATGACTGAAGCTTTCTTT	CSARAGMTEAFF
TRBV9	TRBD2	TRBJ2-5	-	TGTGCCAGCAGCCTGGGCGGGGGGGCCATGGAGACCCAGTACTTC	CASSLGGGAMETQYF